This TCR beta chain was sequenced during a study of tumor and adjacent non-tumor tissue in lung cancer. Study context: Samples averaged roughly 4.2 million productive TCRbeta reads each. Study conclusions and caveats: Significantly higher TCR diversity was found in tumor than normal lung.

This clonotype was detected a few times. What it binds is not known. RNA was extracted from bulk tissue without any cell sorting. A modified ARM-PCR protocol with three rounds of nested PCR amplified TCRbeta. TCRdb ran MiXCR on the multiplex PCR reads and lists one entry per CDR3 protein. Among around 79,000 distinct CDR3 sequences listed, 55% to 75% were seen once. The CDR3 is 16 amino acids. Trimming took off 4 bases at V and 0 bases at J, with 14 bases between the two ends. Germline V gene sequence: CDR1 SGHRS, CDR2 YFSETQ. V usage is TRBV5-1 and J usage is TRBJ2-4, with a weak D call TRBD2 (6 bases). The sample taken for sequencing was lung tumor tissue. The sequence was obtained from a middle-aged woman with non-small cell lung cancer. CDR3 sequence: CASSPEGFGAKNIQYF. The CDR3, as DNA: TGCGCCAGCAGCCCGGAGGGTTTCGGAGCCAAAAACATTCAGTACTTC. The complete variable domain, with remaining parts taken from reference TRBV5-1 and TRBJ2-4, reads KAGVTQTPRYLIKTRGQQVTLSCSPISGHRSVSWYQQTPGQGLQFLFEYFSETQRNKGNFPGRFSGRQFSNSRSEMNVSTLELGDSALYLCASSPEGFGAKNIQYFGAGTRLSVL.